The 21 T cell receptor beta chains listed next were all sequenced from one sample in a study of T cells in localized non-small cell lung cancer. Method: immunoSEQ multiplex PCR; TCRdb's copy keeps in-frame clones and lacks some. The sample consists of about 39,000 clones, about 76% of them appearing once. The sample in question was PBMCs, obtained before any cancer treatment. These receptors were collected from a woman aged 40-69 years with stage II squamous cell lung carcinoma.

The V and J genes are TRBV6-1 and TRBJ1-1; no clear D. CDR1 is MNHNS, CDR2 SASEGT, per germline. This CDR3 comprises 13 residues. Between the trimmed V and J ends, which lost 6 bases and 0 bases, there was a span of 8 bases. As DNA, the CDR3 is TGTGCCAGCAGCACACATCTGAACACTGAAGCTTTCTTT. Its translation: CASSTHLNTEAFF.

V gene TRBV7-6 combines with J gene TRBJ1-1; D is unresolved. Germline loops: CDR1 SGHVS, CDR2 FNYEAQ. The CDR3 is 12 amino acids. V was cut by 5 bases and J by 1 base, with 5 bases left in between. The CDR3 reads CASSNRNTEAFF. For the CDR3, the DNA is TGTGCCAGCAGCAACAGGAACACTGAAGCTTTCTTT.

The rearrangement links TRBV6-5 to TRBJ2-3, with D possibly called TRBD1 or TRBD2 (7 bases each). The germline gives CDR1 MNHEY, CDR2 SVGAGI. Between the trimmed V and J ends, which lost 0 bases and 6 bases, there was a span of 13 bases. The CDR3 loop spans 15 amino acids. In DNA form, the CDR3 reads TGTGCCAGCAGTTACTCGAGACAGGGAGGGGATACGCAGTATTTT. Its protein is CASSYSRQGGDTQYF.

This chain links TRBV10-2 with TRBJ1-1; TRBD1 matches at 7 bases. The germline CDR1 and CDR2 sequences are WSHSY and SAAADI. The CDR3 is made up of 14 amino acids. The ends lost 8 bases at V and 0 bases at J; junction bases unmatched: 6. The CDR3 is CASGSGQLNTEAFF. DNA of the CDR3: TGCGCCAGCGGGTCGGGACAGCTGAACACTGAAGCTTTCTTT.

The chain links TRBV10-3 to TRBJ2-2, with 10 bases aligning to TRBD2. The CDR3 covers 17 residues. V shed 6 bases, J shed 6 bases, and the junction held 13 bases outside the gene matches. Per germline, CDR1 ENHRY and CDR2 SYGVKD. The CDR3 sequence is CAIRAPRSGRAPGELFF. CDR3 sequence (DNA): TGTGCCATCAGAGCCCCCCGGAGCGGGAGGGCTCCCGGGGAGCTGTTTTTT.

DNA for the CDR3: TGTGCCAGCAGCCAAGGATCCCCCGGGGGGGCGAGGGGAGAGCAGTACTTC. It encodes CASSQGSPGGARGEQYF. The chain uses TRBV4-2 and TRBJ2-7; 8 bases match TRBD2. This CDR3 contains 17 residues. CDR1 LGHNA and CDR2 YNFKEQ come from the germline V gene. J was trimmed by 7 bases and V by 1 base; bases with no gene match: 15.

This clone occurred once. The rearrangement links TRBV19 to TRBJ2-4; TRBD1 matches 9 bases. The germline gives CDR1 LNHDA, CDR2 SQIVND (reference sequence). V was pared by 0 bases and J by 3 bases, with 9 bases of the junction left unmatched. The CDR3 length is 18 residues. CDR3 region: CASSIDFAGTGHKNIQYF. The DNA for the CDR3 is TGTGCCAGTAGTATAGATTTTGCCGGGACAGGGCACAAAAACATTCAGTACTTC. Full variable domain (missing parts from reference TRBV19 and TRBJ2-4): DGGITQSPKYLFRKEGQNVTLSCEQNLNHDAMYWYRQDPGQGLRLIYYSQIVNDFQKGDIAEGYSVSREKKESFPLTVTSAQKNPTAFYLCASSIDFAGTGHKNIQYFGAGTRLSVL.

J is TRBJ1-1 and V is TRBV9, with D unresolved. This CDR3 is 14 amino acids long. Germline V lookup: CDR1 SGDLS, CDR2 YYNGEE. Trimming removed 2 bases at V and 1 base at J, with 9 bases between. CDR3: CASSVGAANTEAFF. The CDR3 coding sequence is TGTGCCAGCAGCGTGGGTGCAGCGAACACTGAAGCTTTCTTT.

The V gene is TRBV7-2, the J gene TRBJ2-1; the match to TRBD2 covers 14 bases. CDR3 length: 16 amino acids. Trimming removed 2 bases from V and 15 bases from J; junction bases left unmatched: 12. Germline CDR1 and CDR2: SGHTA and FQGNSA. The CDR3 reads CASSLMPGLAGGGVFF. Written as DNA, the CDR3 is TGTGCCAGCAGCTTAATGCCCGGACTAGCGGGGGGCGGCGTGTTCTTC.

The chain combines TRBV7-9 with TRBJ2-3, with 7 bases matching TRBD2. V gave up 0 bases and J gave up 7 bases; unmatched junction bases: 1. CDR3 length: 13 residues. Germline V CDR1 and CDR2: SEHNR, FQNEAQ (reference sequence). The CDR3 DNA follows: TGTGCCAGCAGCTTAGCGCGGGGGAATACGCAGTATTTT. This gives the protein CASSLARGNTQYF.

The chain is built from TRBV27 and TRBJ1-4; D is possibly TRBD1 (5 bases). CDR3 length: 13 amino acids. The ends were cut back, 1 base at V and 12 bases at J, with 12 bases in the middle. Germline CDR1 reads MNHEY; CDR2 reads SMNVEV (reference sequence). The chain's CDR3 is CASSLWAKGELFF. In DNA form, the CDR3 reads TGTGCCAGCAGTTTATGGGCTAAAGGGGAACTGTTTTTT.

The chain uses TRBV2 and TRBJ1-2; 11 nucleotides line up with TRBD1. There are 16 residues in the CDR3. V was pared by 6 bases and J by 8 bases, with 14 bases of the junction left unmatched. Germline CDR1 reads SNHLY; CDR2 reads FYNNEI. The CDR3 here is CASRPAGQGALSGYTF. The CDR3 DNA is TGTGCCAGCAGACCCGCTGGACAGGGGGCGTTGAGCGGCTACACCTTC. The variable domain in full, with the rest retrieved from reference TRBV2 and TRBJ1-2, is EPEVTQTPSHQVTQMGQEVILRCVPISNHLYFYWYRQILGQKVEFLVSFYNNEISEKSEIFDDQFSVERPDGSNFTLKIRSTKLEDSAMYFCASRPAGQGALSGYTFGSGTRLTVV.

The chain joins TRBV5-1 to TRBJ2-7, with 7 bases lining up with TRBD2. Losses at the gene ends were 2 bases for V and 2 bases for J; bases not matched to a gene: 13. The germline gives CDR1 SGHRS, CDR2 YFSETQ. This CDR3 region has 17 residues. The CDR3, as DNA: TGCGCCAGCAGCTTTATGGGTAGGGCGGGAGAGACCTACGAGCAGTACTTC. Protein: CASSFMGRAGETYEQYF. Filled out from reference TRBV5-1 and TRBJ2-7, the complete variable domain reads KAGVTQTPRYLIKTRGQQVTLSCSPISGHRSVSWYQQTPGQGLQFLFEYFSETQRNKGNFPGRFSGRQFSNSRSEMNVSTLELGDSALYLCASSFMGRAGETYEQYFGPGTRLTVT.

This clone has just a few counts. This chain links TRBV7-2 with TRBJ2-7; D might be TRBD2 (7 bases). The V and J ends lost 5 bases and 5 bases respectively, with 16 bases between them. Germline loops: CDR1 SGHTA, CDR2 FQGNSA. The CDR3 totals 14 residues. CDR3 coding DNA: TGTGCCAGCAGCCCTACTAGGGGGGGAGACGAGCAGTACTTC. Its translation is CASSPTRGGDEQYF.

This chain uses TRBV28 with TRBJ1-2, with D unresolved. This CDR3 is built from 12 residues. Per the germline V gene, CDR1 is MDHEN and CDR2 is SYDVKM. The V end was cut by 2 bases, the J end by 5 bases, with 6 bases between. The CDR3 sequence: CASSLGYYGYTF. Here the CDR3 DNA reads TGTGCCAGCAGTTTAGGGTATTATGGCTACACCTTC.

The chain links TRBV7-2 to TRBJ1-6; D remains ambiguous. V was cut by 5 bases and J by 10 bases, with 12 bases left in between. Per germline, CDR1 SGHTA and CDR2 FQGNSA. This CDR3 has 13 residues. The CDR3 sequence is CASSLRVESPLHF. CDR3 coding DNA: TGTGCCAGCAGCCTACGAGTGGAGTCACCCCTCCACTTT.

This sequence joins TRBV5-1 and TRBJ1-2; D is possibly TRBD1 (6 bases). The germline V gene encodes CDR1 SGHRS and CDR2 YFSETQ. CDR3 size: 14 residues. Trimming removed 0 bases at V and 2 bases at J, with 8 bases between. The CDR3 sequence is CASSLGTENYGYTF. In DNA, the CDR3 is TGCGCCAGCAGCTTGGGGACAGAGAACTATGGCTACACCTTC.

The chain joins TRBV5-4 to TRBJ2-7, with D uncertain. This CDR3 contains 14 residues. Per the germline V gene, CDR1 is SGHNT and CDR2 is YYREEE (reference sequence). Trimming stripped 3 bases from V and 0 bases from J, with 10 bases between. The CDR3 bases are TGTGCCAGCAGCTCGGAGTTCGGCTCCTACGAGCAGTACTTC. Its protein product is CASSSEFGSYEQYF.

The V gene is TRBV6-6, the J gene TRBJ1-3; possibly TRBD1 for D (6 bases). V lost 0 bases and J 7 bases, leaving 13 bases between the germline ends. This CDR3 is built from 15 residues. CDR1 and CDR2 (germline): MNHNY, SVGAGI (reference sequence). The CDR3 DNA reads as TGTGCCAGCAGTTACTCGACAGGTCCTCCGAACACCATATATTTT. Residues: CASSYSTGPPNTIYF.

The gene calls are TRBV28 and TRBJ1-6; the match to TRBD1 covers 10 bases. The V segment lost 1 base and the J segment 5 bases; nucleotides outside the gene matches: 2. Germline V gene lookup returns CDR1 MDHEN and CDR2 SYDVKM. The CDR3 length is 16 residues. CDR3 in amino acids: CASSLLGTGDNSPLHF. DNA for the CDR3: TGTGCCAGCAGTTTATTGGGGACAGGGGATAATTCACCCCTCCACTTT.

J is TRBJ1-1 and V is TRBV28, with TRBD1 as a possible D gene (6 bases). The CDR3 contains 14 residues. V was shortened by 5 bases and J by 11 bases, with 21 bases between the two germline ends. Germline V gene lookup returns CDR1 MDHEN and CDR2 SYDVKM. This CDR3 is CASSQQGEGRKAFF. The CDR3 nucleotides read TGTGCCAGCAGTCAACAGGGAGAGGGGAGGAAGGCTTTCTTT.